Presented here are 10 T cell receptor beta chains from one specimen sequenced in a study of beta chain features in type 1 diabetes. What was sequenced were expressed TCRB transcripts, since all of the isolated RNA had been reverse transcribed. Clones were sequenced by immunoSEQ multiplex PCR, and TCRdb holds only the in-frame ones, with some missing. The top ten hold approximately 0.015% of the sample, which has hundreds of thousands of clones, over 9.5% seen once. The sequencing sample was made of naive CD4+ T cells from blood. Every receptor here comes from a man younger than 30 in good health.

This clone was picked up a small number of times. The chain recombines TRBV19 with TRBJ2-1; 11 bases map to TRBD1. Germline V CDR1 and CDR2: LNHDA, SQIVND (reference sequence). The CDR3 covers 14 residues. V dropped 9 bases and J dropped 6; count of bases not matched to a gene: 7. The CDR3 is CASRDRGVINEQFF. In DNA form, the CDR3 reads TGTGCCAGCAGGGACAGGGGGGTCATCAATGAGCAGTTCTTC.

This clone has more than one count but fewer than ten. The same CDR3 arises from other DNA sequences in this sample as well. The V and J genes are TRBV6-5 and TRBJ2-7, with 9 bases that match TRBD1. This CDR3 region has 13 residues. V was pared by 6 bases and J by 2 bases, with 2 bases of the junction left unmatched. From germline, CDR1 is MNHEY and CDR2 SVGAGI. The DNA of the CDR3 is TGTGCCAGCAGCCGGGACAGGGCCTACGAGCAGTACTTC. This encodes CASSRDRAYEQYF.

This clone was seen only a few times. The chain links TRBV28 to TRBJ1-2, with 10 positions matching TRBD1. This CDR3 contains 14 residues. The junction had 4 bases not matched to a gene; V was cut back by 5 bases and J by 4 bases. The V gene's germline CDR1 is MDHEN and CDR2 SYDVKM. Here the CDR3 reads CASSHGTGVYGYTF. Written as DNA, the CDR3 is TGTGCCAGCAGTCACGGGACAGGGGTCTATGGCTACACCTTC.

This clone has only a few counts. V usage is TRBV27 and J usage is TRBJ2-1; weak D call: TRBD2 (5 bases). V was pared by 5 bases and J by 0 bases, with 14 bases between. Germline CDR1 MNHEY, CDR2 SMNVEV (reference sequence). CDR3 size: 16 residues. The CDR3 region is CASSRKRTGSYNEQFF. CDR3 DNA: TGTGCCAGCAGTAGAAAGCGGACCGGCTCCTACAATGAGCAGTTCTTC.

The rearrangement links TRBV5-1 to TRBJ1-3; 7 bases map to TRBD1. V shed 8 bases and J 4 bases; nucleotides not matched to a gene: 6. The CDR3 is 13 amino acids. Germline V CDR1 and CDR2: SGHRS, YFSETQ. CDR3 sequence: CARRTGVGNTIYF. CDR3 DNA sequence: TGCGCCAGGAGAACAGGGGTGGGAAACACCATATATTTT.

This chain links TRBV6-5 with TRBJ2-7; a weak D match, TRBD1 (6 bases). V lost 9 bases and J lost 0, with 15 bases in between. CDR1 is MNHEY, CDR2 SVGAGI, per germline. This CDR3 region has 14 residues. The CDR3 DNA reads TGTGCCAGTAAAGGACAGTCCAGCTCCTACGAGCAGTACTTC. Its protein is CASKGQSSSYEQYF.

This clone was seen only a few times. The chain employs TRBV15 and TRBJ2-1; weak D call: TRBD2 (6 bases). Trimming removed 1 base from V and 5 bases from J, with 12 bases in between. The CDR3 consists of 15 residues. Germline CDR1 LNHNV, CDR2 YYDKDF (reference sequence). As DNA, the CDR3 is TGTGCCACCAGCAGAGGGGACGGGAGCCACAATGAGCAGTTCTTC. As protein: CATSRGDGSHNEQFF.

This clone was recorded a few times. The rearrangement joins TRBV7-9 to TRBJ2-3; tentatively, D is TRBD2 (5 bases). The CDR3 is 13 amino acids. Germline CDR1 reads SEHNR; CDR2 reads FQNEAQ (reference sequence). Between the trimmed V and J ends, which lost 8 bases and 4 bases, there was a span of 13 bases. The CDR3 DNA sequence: TGTGCCAGCGCGCGGAGGTTCGCAGATACGCAGTATTTT. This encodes CASARRFADTQYF.

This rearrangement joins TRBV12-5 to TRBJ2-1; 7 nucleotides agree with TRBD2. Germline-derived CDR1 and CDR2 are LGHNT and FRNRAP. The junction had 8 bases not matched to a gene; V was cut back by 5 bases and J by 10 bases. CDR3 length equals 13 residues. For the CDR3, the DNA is TGTGCTAGTGGTACCGGGACTATCAGGGAGCAGTTCTTC. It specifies CASGTGTIREQFF.

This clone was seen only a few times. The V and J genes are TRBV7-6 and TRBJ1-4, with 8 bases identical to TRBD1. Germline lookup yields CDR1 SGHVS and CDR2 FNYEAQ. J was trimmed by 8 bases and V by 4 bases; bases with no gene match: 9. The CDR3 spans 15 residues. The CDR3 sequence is CASSSRTGLFEKLFF. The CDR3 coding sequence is TGTGCCAGCAGCTCCCGGACAGGGCTGTTCGAAAAACTGTTTTTT.